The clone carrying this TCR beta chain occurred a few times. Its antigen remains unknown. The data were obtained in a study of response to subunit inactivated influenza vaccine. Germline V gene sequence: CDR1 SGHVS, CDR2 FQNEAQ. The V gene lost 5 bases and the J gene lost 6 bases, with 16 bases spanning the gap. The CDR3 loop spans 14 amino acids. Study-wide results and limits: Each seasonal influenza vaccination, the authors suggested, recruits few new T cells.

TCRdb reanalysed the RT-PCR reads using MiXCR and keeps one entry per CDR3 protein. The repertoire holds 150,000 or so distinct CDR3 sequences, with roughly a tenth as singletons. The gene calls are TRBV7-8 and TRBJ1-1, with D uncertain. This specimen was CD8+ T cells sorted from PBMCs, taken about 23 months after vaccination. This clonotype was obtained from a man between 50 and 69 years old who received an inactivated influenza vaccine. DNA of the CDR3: TGTGCCAGCAGCAGCCTTGGGGTTTGGGCTGAAGCTTTCTTT. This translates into CASSSLGVWAEAFF.